Listed here are 15 T cell receptor beta chains from one sample, sequenced in a study of T cells in Graves' hyperthyroidism and ophthalmopathy. Researchers took RNA transcripts and amplified the TCR beta CDR3 regions from them. RT-PCR in the first round (using the HTBI primer set) targeted the TCR CDR3. Each CDR3 protein is one row after TCRdb ran MiXCR on the multiplex PCR reads. The table has around 300,000 distinct CDR3 sequences, about an eighth seen once. The sample comprised blood. Every receptor here comes from a woman aged 25 to 39 with Graves' hyperthyroidism that later progressed to Graves' ophthalmopathy.

The sample holds many counts of this clonotype. The V call is TRBV7-9, the J call TRBJ1-4, with a possible D match to TRBD1 (5 bases). Germline lookup yields CDR1 SEHNR and CDR2 FQNEAQ (reference sequence). The CDR3 totals 15 residues. Trimming took off 5 bases at V and 5 bases at J, with 15 bases between the two ends. The CDR3 reads CASSRTGTENEKLFF. The CDR3 DNA is TGTGCCAGCAGCCGCACCGGGACCGAGAATGAAAAACTGTTTTTT.

This clonotype was picked up many times. The chain links TRBV28 to TRBJ2-2, with D perhaps matching TRBD2 (6 bases). Germline CDR1 reads MDHEN; CDR2 reads SYDVKM. The CDR3 covers 15 residues. The germline V and J ends were trimmed by 5 bases and 4 bases, with 14 bases remaining between them. Here the CDR3 reads CASSPGGAGTGELFF. CDR3 bases: TGTGCCAGCAGTCCTGGCGGGGCCGGCACCGGGGAGCTGTTTTTT.

The chain recombines TRBV10-3 with TRBJ1-1; 7 bases fit TRBD1. The germline V gene has CDR1 ENHRY and CDR2 SYGVKD. V shed 4 bases, J shed 3 bases, and the junction held 2 bases outside the gene matches. The CDR3 totals 13 residues. The CDR3 DNA reads TGTGCCATCAGTGGGACAGGCTACACTGAAGCTTTCTTT. This translates into CAISGTGYTEAFF.

This clonotype was observed many times. The rearrangement uses TRBV28 and TRBJ1-6; a weak D match, TRBD1 (5 bases). This CDR3 comprises 14 residues. The ends were cut back, 7 bases at V and 3 bases at J, with 10 bases in the middle. Germline loops: CDR1 MDHEN, CDR2 SYDVKM. The CDR3 coding sequence is TGTGCCAGCACGGGGGAACTCTATAATTCACCCCTCCACTTT. It codes for CASTGELYNSPLHF.

This clonotype was found many times. The CDR3 loop reads CASSPARNINHEQFF. The CDR3 DNA follows: TGTGCCAGCTCACCAGCCCGCAACATAAACCATGAGCAGTTCTTC. The genes are TRBV18 and TRBJ2-1; D remains ambiguous. V was pared by 2 bases and J by 8 bases, with 16 bases between. Germline CDR1 and CDR2: KGHSH and LQKENI. There are 15 residues in the CDR3. Variable domain in full (rest from reference TRBV18 and TRBJ2-1): NAGVMQNPRHLVRRRGQEARLRCSPMKGHSHVYWYRQLPEEGLKFMVYLQKENIIDESGMPKERFSAEFPKEGPSILRIQQVVRGDSAAYFCASSPARNINHEQFFGPGTRLTVL.

Ten or more counts support this clonotype. V is TRBV27 and J is TRBJ2-1; 7 bases are a match to TRBD2. V was clipped by 5 bases and J by 5 bases; unmatched bases: 24. This CDR3 comprises 20 residues. CDR1 MNHEY and CDR2 SMNVEV come from the germline V gene (reference sequence). The CDR3 is CASSDLPGLRVGSADNEQFF. CDR3 DNA: TGTGCCAGCAGTGATTTACCGGGACTAAGGGTTGGGTCAGCCGACAATGAGCAGTTCTTC.

This clonotype appeared many times. The V gene is TRBV19, the J gene TRBJ1-1, with unresolved D. Germline CDR1 reads LNHDA; CDR2 reads SQIVND (reference sequence). V was shortened by 3 bases and J by 0 bases, with 5 bases between the two germline ends. The CDR3 runs to 13 residues. CDR3: CASSIQLNTEAFF. The CDR3 nucleotides are TGTGCCAGTAGTATTCAGTTGAACACTGAAGCTTTCTTT.

This clonotype was counted at least ten times. The chain links TRBV12-3 or TRBV12-4 to TRBJ2-7; 7 nucleotides agree with TRBD2. Losses at the gene ends were 6 bases for V and 2 bases for J; bases not matched to a gene: 10. CDR3 length: 15 amino acids. The CDR3: CASSSGGSPAYEQYF. CDR3 bases: TGTGCCAGCAGCTCGGGGGGAAGTCCAGCCTACGAGCAGTACTTC.

This clonotype was picked up many times. The chain links TRBV28 to TRBJ1-1, with D uncertain. The V gene's germline CDR1 is MDHEN and CDR2 SYDVKM. V gave up 2 bases and J gave up 11 bases, with 18 bases separating them. This CDR3 region has 14 residues. For the CDR3, the DNA is TGTGCCAGCAGTTTACCTGGCCCAAGCCGGTCGGCTTTCTTT. Residues: CASSLPGPSRSAFF.

This clonotype was seen more than once but under ten times. The rearrangement links TRBV7-2 to TRBJ2-3, with unresolved D. The ends were cut back, 4 bases at V and 4 bases at J, with 6 bases in the middle. CDR1 and CDR2 (germline): SGHTA, FQGNSA. The length of the CDR3 is 12 residues. CDR3 region: CASSSYSDTQYF. For the CDR3, the DNA is TGTGCCAGCAGCTCCTATTCAGATACGCAGTATTTT.

This clonotype appeared many times. This sequence joins TRBV28 and TRBJ1-2; tentative D call: TRBD1 (5 bases). The CDR3 spans 13 residues. V was clipped by 3 bases and J by 7 bases, with 12 bases between them. Looked up from germline, CDR1 is MDHEN and CDR2 is SYDVKM. This CDR3 reads CASSLGPTGGYTF. In nucleotides, the CDR3 is TGTGCCAGCAGTTTGGGACCTACGGGTGGCTACACCTTC.

The J gene is TRBJ2-1, the V gene TRBV12-3 or TRBV12-4; tentatively, D is TRBD1 or TRBD2 (6 bases each). The CDR3 has 13 residues. The germline V and J ends were trimmed by 4 bases and 12 bases, with 16 bases remaining between them. This CDR3 is CASSWGPPGAQFF. The CDR3 coding sequence is TGTGCCAGCAGTTGGGGACCTCCGGGGGCGCAGTTCTTC.

This clonotype has a count of ten or more. The rearrangement joins TRBV7-2 to TRBJ1-2; 9 bases are shared with TRBD1. With V trimmed by 5 bases and J by 6 bases, 7 bases remained unmatched. This CDR3 is 14 amino acids long. In germline, CDR1 is SGHTA, CDR2 FQGNSA. CDR3 amino acids: CASSLGDRADGYTF. The CDR3, as DNA: TGTGCCAGCAGCCTAGGGGACAGGGCTGATGGCTACACCTTC.

The chain carries TRBV4-1 and TRBJ2-3, with 7 bases identical to TRBD2. CDR3 length: 15 amino acids. From germline, CDR1 is MGHRA and CDR2 YSYEKL. Germline trimming cut 2 bases from V and 3 bases from J; bases unmatched to any gene: 5. The chain's CDR3 is CASSQIGGRTDTQYF. CDR3 nucleotides: TGCGCCAGCAGCCAAATCGGCGGGAGAACAGATACGCAGTATTTT.

This clonotype was seen only a few times. The chain joins TRBV19 to TRBJ2-7; D not certain. This CDR3 region has 12 residues. Germline assignment: CDR1 LNHDA and CDR2 SQIVND (reference sequence). Trimming left V 4 bases short and J 8 bases short, with 12 bases between. CDR3 sequence: CASSSKVAKQYF. As DNA, the CDR3 is TGTGCCAGTAGTAGTAAGGTGGCGAAGCAGTACTTC.